This TCR beta chain was recovered during a study of T cells after yellow fever vaccination. The overall study: With SMART-Seq v4 Ultra Low Input, the fractions containing low cell numbers were prepared. The study, taken as a whole, reports: The presence of abundant clonotypes contaminating from the bulk population was possible in FACS-sorted repertoires. Researchers report a weaker secondary response that nonetheless peaked faster, day 5 versus 15. Most clones from primary vaccination resurfaced after the booster (around 95% CD4, over 85% CD8).

Concerning this clonotype: Its antigen is currently unknown.

TCRdb passed the 5' RACE reads through MiXCR, listing each CDR3 protein once. The table has under 200,000 distinct CDR3 sequences, 6% to 7.5% seen once. This TCR derives from a man between 18 and 35 years old who received the YFV17D yellow fever vaccine. The source material was CD4+ T cells sorted from PBMCs, sampled 5 days after the first yellow fever vaccination.

CDR3 coding DNA: TGTGCCAGCAGCCCCTCTGGGGGGGGGCATAATGAGCAGTTCTTC. It is translated as CASSPSGGGHNEQFF. J is TRBJ2-1 and V is TRBV7-3, with TRBD2 as a possible D gene (7 bases). Germline V gives CDR1 SGHTA, CDR2 FQGTGA. The V end was cut by 5 bases, the J end by 7 bases, with 18 bases between. This CDR3 spans 15 amino acids.